One sample yielded the 2 T cell receptor beta chains listed below, sequenced in a study of blood T cell repertoires in COVID-19. Method: immunoSEQ multiplex PCR; TCRdb's copy keeps in-frame clones and lacks some. In the table there are 350,000 to 450,000 clones, approximately 90% of which are singletons. Sequenced material: PBMCs or T cells enriched from blood (not recorded which). The receptors come from a woman in her thirties or forties who had been exposed to COVID-19.

The chain uses TRBV2 and TRBJ2-5; 10 nucleotides agree with TRBD2. Trimming removed 4 bases from V and 6 bases from J; junction bases left unmatched: 8. The germline CDR1 and CDR2 sequences are SNHLY and FYNNEI. The CDR3 is 15 amino acids. In nucleotides, the CDR3 is TGTGCCAGCAGTGGAAGCGGGGGGGCCATGAAGACCCAGTACTTC. Translating gives CASSGSGGAMKTQYF.

The chain carries TRBV6-5 and TRBJ1-2; 8 bases are shared with TRBD1. From germline, CDR1 is MNHEY and CDR2 SVGAGI. J was trimmed by 7 bases and V by 6 bases; bases with no gene match: 13. CDR3 length: 15 amino acids. The CDR3 loop reads CASRDRVQSTLGYTF. The CDR3 coding sequence is TGTGCCAGCAGGGACAGGGTGCAAAGTACCCTTGGCTACACCTTC.